This T cell receptor (beta chain) was documented in a study of human T cells and chemical hapten exposure (dated by TCRdb to the early 2020s). In terms of the full investigation: For sensitization, 2% DPC in acetone was applied to a roughly 2 cm by roughly 2 cm area of upper inner arm skin. The libraries were sequenced as a pool, and the TCR yield per sample differed mostly because of small variations in library volumes within the pool. Patients additionally received weekly therapeutic DPC doses to the scalp throughout the roughly 25-week study period. Alopecia areata with under or over 50% scalp involvement, alopecia totalis and alopecia universalis were represented in the patient cohort, which was mostly female. Blood samples were taken from patients before sensitization (week 0) and then at 2, 6 and about 24 weeks after DPC sensitization. In alopecia patients, the study followed how the peripheral blood TCR repertoire changed in vivo over primary and secondary sensitization to diphenylcyclopropenone (DPC), a hapten. Patch testing on the upper back used Finn chambers containing 0.01% DPC, with scoring done after 6 days according to International Contact Dermatitis Research Group standards. Blood for TCR sequencing was provided by twenty-nine alopecia patients at one to four time points (pre-sensitization, 2, 6 and 24 weeks).

Trimming at the junction amounts to 4 bases on V and 2 bases on J, and the germline ends lie 13 bases apart. The CDR3 goes from the cysteine to the phenylalanine over 16 residues. Left in the record is the CDR3 DNA by itself, 48 bases read in frame from the first base. CDR1 and CDR2, per the germline V gene, are SGHRS and YFSETQ. The paper as a whole reports these results and caveats: All patients had alopecia, a presumed autoimmune disease, so their immune response might differ from that of healthy individuals. Expanded TCRs formed significantly more large CDR3 similarity clusters than pre-sensitization or healthy control sets, consistent with antigen-driven responses. Patch test score correlated positively with the number of PT1 expanded TCRs, reaching significance at thresholds 8, 16 and 32 but not at 4. Repeated subsampling changed both the strength of the expansion versus patch-test correlation and the threshold at which the correlation became significant. The number of TCRs above 1 in 1000 frequency did not change with DPC sensitization; there was no evidence of global repertoire structure alterations.

About this clonotype: No antigen is known for it. No base quality information exists; no much larger clone differs at one position.

The time point label of this sample denotes: patch test 1, 2 weeks after DPC sensitization. The sample's treatment or condition label is to be understood as: therapeutic diphenylcyclopropenone sensitization with weekly scalp DPC. At every patch-test visit, the blood draw took place before the patch test was put on. To be eligible, patients had to be aged 18 to 70, diagnosed with alopecia and judged suitable for DPC therapy, while pregnant patients were excluded. Unfractionated whole blood was collected in Tempus Blood RNA tubes, and total RNA was extracted from that blood. Library creation used RACE. Sequencing instrument: NextSeq 500. During library preparation, unique molecular identifiers were attached to individual cDNA molecules so that TCRs could be counted quantitatively and reproducibly. For every blood RNA sample, sequencing covered both the TCR alpha and TCR beta chains. As for the original processing: The median number of TCRs per sample was some 100,000, ranging from about 20,000 to 750,000. V, J and CDR3 annotation of the TCR reads was carried out using the Decombinator software suite. For the PS versus PT1 abundance plots, all samples were subsampled to the same number of TCRs (28,000). TCRs were defined as expanded if absent before sensitization and observed at least eight times at the 2-week time point. Using fastp at Q25 and MiXCR, TCRdb reprocessed the public reads and kept productive beta chains. Each CDR3 protein gets just one entry, which takes the most common genes and DNA from the rows behind it. TCRdb's processing, not the study's, gives the V and J calls here. The sample data list roughly 180,000 distinct CDR3 sequences, and approximately 20% of these were observed just once. In total, the top ten clones hold approximately 6.7% of the sample.

The sequenced sample was whole blood, obtained in connection with sensitization to the hapten diphenylcyclopropenone (DPC). The chain links TRBV5-1 with TRBJ2-6; the D gene is possibly TRBD2, with 6 bases matching. The sequence was obtained from a woman in her 50s with alopecia areata. Some clones in this sample may be carry-over from other donors' samples. The CDR3 corresponds to CASSKEGFPGANVLTF. The base sequence is TGCGCCAGCAGCAAGGAGGGGTTTCCTGGGGCCAACGTCCTGACTTTC.